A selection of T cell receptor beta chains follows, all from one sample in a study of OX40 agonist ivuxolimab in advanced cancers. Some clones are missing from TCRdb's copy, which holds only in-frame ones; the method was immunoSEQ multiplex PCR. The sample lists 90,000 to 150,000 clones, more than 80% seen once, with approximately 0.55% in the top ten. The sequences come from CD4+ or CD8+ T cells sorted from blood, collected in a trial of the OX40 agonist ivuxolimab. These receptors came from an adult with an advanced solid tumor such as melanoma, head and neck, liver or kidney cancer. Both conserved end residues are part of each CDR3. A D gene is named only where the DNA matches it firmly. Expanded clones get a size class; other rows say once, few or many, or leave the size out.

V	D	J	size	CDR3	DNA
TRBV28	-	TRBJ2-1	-	CASGRGSYNEQFF	TGTGCCAGCGGCCGGGGCTCCTACAATGAGCAGTTCTTC
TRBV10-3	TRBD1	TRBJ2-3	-	CATDRGTDTQYF	TGTGCCACGGACAGGGGTACAGATACGCAGTATTTT
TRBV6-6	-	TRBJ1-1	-	CASGSVGNTEAFF	TGTGCCAGCGGATCGGTTGGGAACACTGAAGCTTTCTTT
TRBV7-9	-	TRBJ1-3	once	CASSSQAPSSGNTIYF	TGTGCCAGCAGCTCCCAGGCTCCGAGCTCTGGAAACACCATATATTTT
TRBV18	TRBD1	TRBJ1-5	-	CASSGSGGRGSNQPQHF	TGTGCCAGCTCAGGGTCAGGGGGCCGAGGAAGCAATCAGCCCCAGCATTTT
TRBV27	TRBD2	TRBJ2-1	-	CASSLNVRGSYNEQFF	TGTGCCAGCAGTTTAAACGTGCGGGGGTCCTACAATGAGCAGTTCTTC
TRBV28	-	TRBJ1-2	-	CASRLGGQASNYGYTF	TGTGCCAGCAGGTTGGGCGGTCAGGCCTCTAACTATGGCTACACCTTC
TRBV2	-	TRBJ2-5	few	CASITGKGETQYF	TGTGCCAGCATTACAGGCAAGGGGGAGACCCAGTACTTC
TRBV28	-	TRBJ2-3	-	CASPPQGPSTDTQYF	TGTGCCAGCCCCCCCCAGGGGCCAAGCACAGATACGCAGTATTTT
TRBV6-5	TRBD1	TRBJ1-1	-	CASRNGQGGSRAFF	TGTGCCAGCAGAAACGGACAGGGAGGGTCGCGAGCTTTCTTT
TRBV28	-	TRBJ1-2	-	CASSSLAGTNYGYTF	TGTGCCAGCAGTTCCCTGGCAGGGACTAACTATGGCTACACCTTC
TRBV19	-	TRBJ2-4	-	CASSIGERGNIQYF	TGTGCCAGTAGTATAGGTGAGAGGGGGAACATTCAGTACTTC
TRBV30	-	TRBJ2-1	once	CAWSVRGALSNEQFF	TGTGCCTGGAGTGTACGGGGGGCCCTATCTAATGAGCAGTTCTTC
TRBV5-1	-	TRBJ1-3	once	CASRGSAGNTIYF	TGCGCCAGCAGAGGGTCGGCTGGAAACACCATATATTTT
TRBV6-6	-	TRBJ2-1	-	CASSYSEYNEQFF	TGTGCCAGCAGTTACTCAGAATACAATGAGCAGTTCTTC
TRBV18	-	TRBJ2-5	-	CASSPRGGQETQYF	TGTGCCAGCTCCCCGCGGGGAGGCCAAGAGACCCAGTACTTC
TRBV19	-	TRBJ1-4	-	CASSIGVELNEKLFF	TGTGCCAGTAGTATAGGAGTAGAGCTTAATGAAAAACTGTTTTTT
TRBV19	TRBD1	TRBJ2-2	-	CASSATPGGQLNTGELFF	TGTGCCAGTAGTGCAACTCCAGGGGGCCAACTTAACACCGGGGAGCTGTTTTTT
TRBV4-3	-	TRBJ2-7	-	CASSQVAGQSYEQYF	TGCGCCAGCAGCCAAGTAGCAGGGCAATCCTACGAGCAGTACTTC
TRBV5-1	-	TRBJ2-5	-	CASSLGGGQETQYF	TGCGCCAGCAGCTTGGGGGGCGGTCAAGAGACCCAGTACTTC
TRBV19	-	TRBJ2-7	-	CASSHQANRGDEQYF	TGTGCCAGTAGTCACCAGGCGAACCGGGGCGACGAGCAGTACTTC
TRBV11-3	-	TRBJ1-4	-	CASSARTGAGEKLFF	TGTGCCAGCAGCGCCCGGACGGGCGCTGGAGAAAAACTGTTTTTT